A single sample is the source of the 31 T cell receptor beta chains below, sequenced in a study of T cell responses to AZD1222 COVID-19 vaccine (dated by TCRdb to 2020 to 2022). Library prep was done by the immunoSEQ multiplex PCR assay. TCRdb limited this immuneACCESS table to in-frame rearrangements with V and J called. A share of clones is missing; checked studies link under half to unresolved V genes, and the rest is unexplained. The table for this sample lists about 160,000 clones; 89% of them were counted only once. Together, the top ten hold around 4.9% of the sample. Per the publication, the time point label means: baseline before first vaccination. The sequencing used peripheral blood, collected on day 0 of AZD1222 vaccination. The source is an adult in good health.

The chain employs TRBV6-6 and TRBJ2-2, with 8 bases aligning to TRBD2. CDR3 size: 15 residues. Germline V CDR1 and CDR2: MNHNY, SVGAGI (reference sequence). J was trimmed by 4 bases and V by 7 bases; bases with no gene match: 8. The chain's CDR3 is CASTGLDKGTGELFF. For the CDR3, the DNA is TGTGCCAGCACGGGACTAGATAAGGGCACCGGGGAGCTGTTTTTT.

This clone showed up just a few times. The chain recombines TRBV6-5 with TRBJ2-5; possible D gene TRBD2, 6 bases. This CDR3 has 16 residues. CDR1 and CDR2 (germline): MNHEY, SVGAGI. V dropped 0 bases and J dropped 2 bases, with 13 bases sitting between them. CDR3 loop: CASSYSPGLRQETQYF. CDR3 DNA sequence: TGTGCCAGCAGTTACTCACCGGGACTGCGTCAAGAGACCCAGTACTTC.

The rearrangement links TRBV28 to TRBJ2-7, with 12 bases fitting TRBD2. The CDR3 covers 18 residues. Germline assignment: CDR1 MDHEN and CDR2 SYDVKM. Trimming removed 5 bases from V and 4 bases from J; junction bases left unmatched: 15. For the CDR3, the DNA is TGTGCCAGCAGTACTTTACAACCTAGCGGGAGGGCTTCATACGAGCAGTACTTC. This gives the protein CASSTLQPSGRASYEQYF. Full variable domain (missing parts from reference TRBV28 and TRBJ2-7): DVKVTQSSRYLVKRTGEKVFLECVQDMDHENMFWYRQDPGLGLRLIYFSYDVKMKEKGDIPEGYSVSREKKERFSLILESASTNQTSMYLCASSTLQPSGRASYEQYFGPGTRLTVT.

The CDR3, as DNA: TGCGCCAGCAGCCAAGATTGGGTAGCGTTGTATAATGAGCAGTTCTTC. It encodes CASSQDWVALYNEQFF. The chain combines TRBV4-3 with TRBJ2-1; tentative D call: TRBD2 (5 bases). Germline CDR1 is LGHNA and CDR2 is YSLEER. V was cut by 0 bases and J by 7 bases, with 16 bases left in between. The CDR3 loop spans 16 amino acids.

J is TRBJ2-3 and V is TRBV24-1, with D perhaps TRBD1 or TRBD2 (6 bases each). This CDR3 is 16 amino acids long. In germline, CDR1 is KGHDR, CDR2 SFDVKD. V was clipped by 2 bases and J by 6 bases, with 17 bases between them. The chain's CDR3 is CATSDSGGRGMDTQYF. DNA for the CDR3: TGTGCCACCAGTGATTCTGGGGGGCGCGGTATGGATACGCAGTATTTT.

This chain links TRBV7-9 with TRBJ2-6; D remains unclear. The ends were cut back, 7 bases at V and 0 bases at J, with 19 bases in the middle. The CDR3 is 18 residues long. From germline, CDR1 is SEHNR and CDR2 FQNEAQ (reference sequence). CDR3 in amino acids: CASTPPSTVISGANVLTF. In DNA form, the CDR3 reads TGTGCCAGCACCCCGCCCTCTACAGTGATCTCTGGGGCCAACGTCCTGACTTTC.

V is TRBV7-9 and J is TRBJ2-1; TRBD2 might be the D (5 bases). Germline V gene lookup returns CDR1 SEHNR and CDR2 FQNEAQ (reference sequence). V was shortened by 4 bases and J by 9 bases, with 10 bases between the two germline ends. The CDR3 runs to 12 residues. CDR3 amino acids: CASSSPSGEQFF. CDR3 DNA sequence: TGTGCCAGCAGCTCCCCGAGCGGTGAGCAGTTCTTC.

V usage is TRBV29-1 and J usage is TRBJ1-1; 12 bases are shared with TRBD1. Unmatched junction bases numbered 7, after V lost 7 bases and J lost 4 bases. The V gene's germline CDR1 is SQVTM and CDR2 ANQGSEA. The CDR3 has 14 amino acids. This chain's CDR3 is CSGRDRGPFTEAFF. For the CDR3, the DNA is TGCAGCGGCAGGGACAGGGGGCCCTTCACTGAAGCTTTCTTT.

This chain uses TRBV21-1 with TRBJ1-2; the table calls TRBD1, which could not be checked here. TRBV21-1 is an annotated pseudogene. The length of the CDR3 is 14 residues. The CDR3 here is CASAPVESNYGYTF. DNA of the CDR3: TGTGCCAGCGCCCCAGTTGAATCTAACTATGGCTACACCTTC.

V usage is TRBV2 and J usage is TRBJ1-5; tentative D call: TRBD1 (5 bases). With 4 bases removed from V and 7 bases from J, the gap between germline ends came to 14 bases. Germline CDR1 SNHLY, CDR2 FYNNEI. The CDR3 has 14 residues. Written as DNA, the CDR3 is TGTGCCAGCAGTGTTGATCAGGGACGACAGCCCCAGCATTTT. Translating gives CASSVDQGRQPQHF.

The table lists this clone with a count of one. The chain couples TRBV5-1 to TRBJ2-2, with 11 bases that match TRBD1. This CDR3 has 16 amino acids. The J segment lost 6 bases and the V segment lost 6 bases, leaving 10 bases of the junction unmatched. CDR1 is SGHRS, CDR2 YFSETQ, per germline. The CDR3 region is CASKGHPGQGAGELFF. The DNA of the CDR3 is TGCGCCAGCAAGGGGCACCCGGGACAGGGGGCCGGGGAGCTGTTTTTT.

The DNA for the CDR3 is TGTGCCAGTAGACAACAGGAGACTAGCACAGATACGCAGTATTTT. This encodes CASRQQETSTDTQYF. V and J are TRBV19 and TRBJ2-3; D may be TRBD1 (5 bases). Trimming took off 6 bases at V and 0 bases at J, with 13 bases between the two ends. There are 15 residues in the CDR3. CDR1 and CDR2 from the germline V gene are LNHDA and SQIVND (reference sequence).

The rearrangement joins TRBV7-9 to TRBJ1-3; D unresolved. The germline gives CDR1 SEHNR, CDR2 FQNEAQ (reference sequence). The CDR3 extends over 12 amino acids. Trimming cost V 2 bases and J 4 bases, with 3 bases left between them. The CDR3 loop is CASSLMGNTIYF. The DNA for the CDR3 is TGTGCCAGCAGCTTAATGGGAAACACCATATATTTT.

This chain joins TRBV5-1 and TRBJ2-1, with D possibly matching TRBD1 (6 bases). V gave up 0 bases and J gave up 3 bases, with 10 bases separating them. Germline CDR1 is SGHRS and CDR2 is YFSETQ. This CDR3 is built from 15 residues. CDR3 in amino acids: CASSLGDTLYNEQFF. CDR3 nucleotide sequence: TGCGCCAGCAGCTTGGGGGACACCCTCTACAATGAGCAGTTCTTC.

This clone has just one count. The chain combines TRBV28 with TRBJ2-7; 9 positions agree with TRBD1. CDR1 is MDHEN, CDR2 SYDVKM, per germline. J was trimmed by 3 bases and V by 5 bases; bases with no gene match: 14. This CDR3 contains 17 residues. CDR3 in DNA: TGTGCCAGCAGTCCAGGGACAGGGAAGGCCATAATCTACGAGCAGTACTTC. It encodes CASSPGTGKAIIYEQYF.

The chain links TRBV23-1 to TRBJ2-3; 7 positions agree with TRBD1. TRBV23-1 is flagged as an ORF with uncertain function. J gave up 2 bases and V 9 bases, and 14 bases lay outside the gene matches. The CDR3 spans 16 residues. The DNA for the CDR3 is TGCGCCAGGAACAGATGGAAGGGGGCGAACACAGATACGCAGTATTTT. It yields the protein CARNRWKGANTDTQYF.

Only a few counts were recorded for this clone. This chain links TRBV27 with TRBJ1-2, with D uncertain. Between the trimmed V and J ends, which lost 5 bases and 4 bases, there was a span of 11 bases. The CDR3 spans 13 residues. Germline CDR1 is MNHEY and CDR2 is SMNVEV (reference sequence). DNA of the CDR3: TGTGCCAGCAGTCTTAACATGGGCTATGGCTACACCTTC. This encodes CASSLNMGYGYTF.

CDR3 residues: CASSVGVRATFNYGYTF. The CDR3 region has the DNA TGTGCCAGCAGCGTAGGGGTCAGGGCAACGTTCAACTATGGCTACACCTTC. The chain carries TRBV9 and TRBJ1-2; perhaps TRBD1 as D (5 bases). CDR1 is SGDLS and CDR2 is YYNGEE in the germline V gene. V was pared by 0 bases and J by 2 bases, with 17 bases between. The CDR3 loop spans 17 amino acids.

The CDR3 DNA follows: TGTGCCAGCAGCGTAGCTTCACAGGCGGATTCACCCCTCCACTTT. It translates to CASSVASQADSPLHF. The V and J genes are TRBV9 and TRBJ1-6; D may be TRBD1 (5 bases). V gave up 0 bases and J gave up 8 bases, with 12 bases separating them. This CDR3 contains 15 residues. Germline loops: CDR1 SGDLS, CDR2 YYNGEE.

This chain links TRBV28 with TRBJ2-3; the match to TRBD2 covers 14 bases. The germline CDR1 and CDR2 sequences are MDHEN and SYDVKM. The CDR3 has 18 amino acids. The trim removed 4 bases at V and 6 bases at J, leaving 12 bases unmatched. CDR3 in DNA: TGTGCCAGCAGTTCCAGACCGGGACTAGCGGGAGCCCCCGATACGCAGTATTTT. Its protein product is CASSSRPGLAGAPDTQYF. Combining the CDR3 with reference TRBV28 and TRBJ2-3 gives the whole variable domain DVKVTQSSRYLVKRTGEKVFLECVQDMDHENMFWYRQDPGLGLRLIYFSYDVKMKEKGDIPEGYSVSREKKERFSLILESASTNQTSMYLCASSSRPGLAGAPDTQYFGPGTRLTVL.

The chain recombines TRBV27 with TRBJ2-5; TRBD2 agrees at 15 bases. Germline-derived CDR1 and CDR2 are MNHEY and SMNVEV (reference sequence). The junction had 6 bases not matched to a gene; V was cut back by 6 bases and J by 7 bases. CDR3 size: 15 residues. The DNA for the CDR3 is TGTGCCAGCAGGGGGACTAGCGGGAGGTCCGGGACCCAGTACTTC. It codes for CASRGTSGRSGTQYF.

The chain uses TRBV6-5 and TRBJ1-2; 10 bases fit TRBD1. The length of the CDR3 is 14 residues. The V gene end was trimmed by 6 bases and the J gene end by 2 bases; junction bases not matched to a gene: 3. Per the germline V gene, CDR1 is MNHEY and CDR2 is SVGAGI. CDR3 coding DNA: TGTGCCAGCAGCAAGACAGGGGGCAACTATGGCTACACCTTC. It specifies CASSKTGGNYGYTF.

The chain is built from TRBV5-1 and TRBJ2-1; 9 bases line up with TRBD2. Germline V gene data show CDR1 as SGHRS and CDR2 as YFSETQ. This CDR3 has 16 residues. Unmatched junction bases numbered 12, after V lost 3 bases and J lost 8 bases. CDR3 region: CASSSRAVAGVDEQFF. The CDR3 DNA reads as TGCGCCAGCAGCTCCCGGGCGGTAGCGGGAGTCGATGAGCAGTTCTTC.

This sequence joins TRBV3-1 (or the pseudogene TRBV3-2) and TRBJ2-7; D assignment may be TRBD1 or TRBD2 (5 bases each). The CDR3 has 14 amino acids. Looked up from germline, CDR1 is LGHDT and CDR2 is YNNKEL (reference sequence). The V and J ends lost 1 base and 2 bases respectively, with 9 bases between them. As DNA, the CDR3 is TGTGCCAGCAGCCAAGCCCCGGGGCCCTACGAGCAGTACTTC. Its protein product is CASSQAPGPYEQYF.

The rearrangement uses TRBV7-3 and TRBJ2-7; perhaps D is TRBD1 or TRBD2 (6 bases each). CDR1 and CDR2 (germline): SGHTA, FQGTGA. Deletions cut 5 bases from V and 9 bases from J, with 17 bases between. The CDR3 loop spans 13 amino acids. CDR3 DNA: TGTGCCAGCAGCCAGACTAGACAGGACCCGCAGTACTTC. Translated, it gives CASSQTRQDPQYF.

V usage is TRBV15 and J usage is TRBJ1-2; D uncertain. The germline CDR1 and CDR2 sequences are LNHNV and YYDKDF (reference sequence). V gave up 6 bases and J gave up 2 bases, with 10 bases separating them. The CDR3 is made up of 13 amino acids. The CDR3 spells CATRIDGNYGYTF. As DNA, the CDR3 is TGTGCCACCAGAATCGACGGAAACTATGGCTACACCTTC. Full variable domain (rest looked up from reference TRBV15 and TRBJ1-2): DAMVIQNPRYQVTQFGKPVTLSCSQTLNHNVMYWYQQKSSQAPKLLFHYYDKDFNNEADTPDNFQSRRPNTSFCFLDIRSPGLGDTAMYLCATRIDGNYGYTFGSGTRLTVV.

In this sample, this clone turned up once. The chain employs TRBV6-6 and TRBJ1-1; weak D call: TRBD1 (5 bases). The length of the CDR3 is 13 residues. The V end lost 4 bases, the J end lost 2 bases, and 8 bases lay between the germline ends. Germline values: CDR1 MNHNY, CDR2 SVGAGI (reference sequence). The CDR3 sequence: CASSLQGNTEAFF. CDR3 bases: TGTGCCAGCAGTTTGCAGGGTAACACTGAAGCTTTCTTT.

V is TRBV5-4 and J is TRBJ2-1; D might be TRBD1 (6 bases). The CDR3 consists of 14 residues. V was cut by 4 bases and J by 8 bases, with 16 bases left in between. Germline V gene lookup returns CDR1 SGHNT and CDR2 YYREEE (reference sequence). DNA for the CDR3: TGTGCCAGCAGCCGAAAGACAGGATCGGATGAGCAGTTCTTC. Protein product: CASSRKTGSDEQFF.

CDR3 sequence reads: CAISESGEDTQYF. The CDR3 DNA is TGTGCCATCAGTGAGTCAGGGGAAGATACGCAGTATTTT. The chain recombines TRBV10-3 with TRBJ2-3; D possibly corresponds to TRBD1 (5 bases). Trimming removed 0 bases from V and 5 bases from J, with 6 bases in between. The CDR3 is 13 residues long. CDR1 is ENHRY and CDR2 is SYGVKD in the germline V gene.

The genes are TRBV18 and TRBJ1-5; D may be TRBD1 (6 bases). Per the germline V gene, CDR1 is KGHSH and CDR2 is LQKENI. With 6 bases removed from V and 7 bases from J, the gap between germline ends came to 19 bases. There are 15 residues in the CDR3. Written as DNA, the CDR3 is TGTGCCAGCTCTAGTGATGGGTTTCAGGGGCAGCCCCAGCATTTT. This encodes CASSSDGFQGQPQHF.

V is TRBV7-2 and J is TRBJ1-2; D perhaps matches TRBD1 (6 bases). The V gene lost 3 bases and the J gene lost 0 bases, with 14 bases spanning the gap. The CDR3 covers 16 residues. Germline V CDR1 and CDR2: SGHTA, FQGNSA. The CDR3 protein is CASSFARQAANYGYTF. Here the CDR3 DNA reads TGTGCCAGCAGCTTCGCTCGACAGGCAGCTAACTATGGCTACACCTTC.